The 13 T cell receptor beta chains presented below share a single source sample, sequenced in a study of cytomegalovirus exposure and HLA in healthy donors. The protocol was immunoSEQ multiplex PCR, while the TCRdb copy is restricted to in-frame clones and leaves out a portion. The sample yields approximately 160,000 clones, about 90% seen once. Input material: PBMCs. The source of these receptors is a woman aged 18 to 35 in good health and CMV-seropositive.

The rearrangement links TRBV6-4 to TRBJ2-3; D remains ambiguous. The CDR3 sequence is 13 residues long. Germline V gene sequence: CDR1 MRHNA, CDR2 SNTAGT. Trimming pared 2 bases from V and 0 bases from J, leaving 3 bases between. CDR3: CASSDTSTDTQYF. The CDR3 bases are TGTGCCAGCAGTGACACTAGCACAGATACGCAGTATTTT.

The chain uses TRBV6-5 and TRBJ2-1; TRBD2 is a possible D gene (5 bases). CDR1 and CDR2 from the germline V gene are MNHEY and SVGAGI. The CDR3 length is 13 residues. V shed 0 bases and J shed 9 bases, with 9 bases lying between them. The CDR3 protein is CASSYSRGSEQFF. Written as DNA, the CDR3 is TGTGCCAGCAGTTACTCTCGGGGAAGTGAGCAGTTCTTC.

The chain has TRBV6-1 and TRBJ2-3; D is possibly TRBD2 (5 bases). This CDR3 region has 13 residues. V was cut by 7 bases and J by 6 bases, with 14 bases left in between. Germline loops: CDR1 MNHNS, CDR2 SASEGT. CDR3 DNA: TGTGCCAGCACCGGGGTCATGTCGGATACGCAGTATTTT. As protein: CASTGVMSDTQYF.

The chain is built from TRBV18 and TRBJ1-5; D unclear. V lost 1 base and J lost 7, with 14 bases in between. Germline assignment: CDR1 KGHSH and CDR2 LQKENI. The CDR3 has 15 residues. CDR3 sequence: CASSPRVSSRQPQHF. Here the CDR3 DNA reads TGTGCCAGCTCACCACGAGTCAGTTCTAGACAGCCCCAGCATTTT.

A single count supports this clone. The DNA of the CDR3 is TGTGCCAGCAGCCCGGACGGGGGGGCGAGGTCTAATGAAAAACTGTTTTTT. It is translated as CASSPDGGARSNEKLFF. The J gene is TRBJ1-4, the V gene TRBV2; the D gene is possibly TRBD1 (6 bases). Germline CDR1 is SNHLY and CDR2 is FYNNEI. V was cut by 6 bases and J by 3 bases, with 20 bases left in between. This CDR3 spans 17 amino acids. The full variable domain, in which reference TRBV2 and TRBJ1-4 provide the parts outside the CDR3, is EPEVTQTPSHQVTQMGQEVILRCVPISNHLYFYWYRQILGQKVEFLVSFYNNEISEKSEIFDDQFSVERPDGSNFTLKIRSTKLEDSAMYFCASSPDGGARSNEKLFFGSGTQLSVL.

There are a few counts of this clone. The chain has TRBV27 and TRBJ2-7; 9 nucleotides line up with TRBD1. V gave up 11 bases and J gave up 7 bases; unmatched junction bases: 6. The CDR3 spans 11 residues. Per germline, CDR1 MNHEY and CDR2 SMNVEV (reference sequence). Here the CDR3 DNA reads TGTGCCGCACAGGGGGCAGGAGAGCAGTACTTC. As protein: CAAQGAGEQYF.

The chain has TRBV5-1 and TRBJ2-5, with D perhaps TRBD2 (6 bases). V was shortened by 10 bases and J by 2 bases, with 15 bases between the two germline ends. The CDR3 has 13 amino acids. Looked up from germline, CDR1 is SGHRS and CDR2 is YFSETQ. DNA for the CDR3: TGCGCCCCTGCCCCAGGGAGGCAAGAGACCCAGTACTTC. Amino acid sequence: CAPAPGRQETQYF.

The J gene is TRBJ2-3, the V gene TRBV4-2; 9 nucleotides agree with TRBD2. V was clipped by 0 bases and J by 3 bases; unmatched bases: 7. CDR1 LGHNA and CDR2 YNFKEQ come from the germline V gene. The CDR3 is 17 amino acids. The CDR3 loop reads CASSQEGTSISTDTQYF. CDR3 DNA sequence: TGTGCCAGCAGCCAAGAAGGGACTAGCATTTCTACAGATACGCAGTATTTT.

The chain carries TRBV5-4 and TRBJ1-3, with D unresolved. The CDR3 contains 18 residues. Deletions cut 4 bases from V and 4 bases from J, with 24 bases between. From germline, CDR1 is SGHNT and CDR2 YYREEE (reference sequence). The CDR3: CASSAGSPLKVGGNTIYF. The CDR3 DNA is TGTGCCAGCAGCGCCGGGAGTCCGCTGAAGGTTGGGGGAAACACCATATATTTT. Combining the CDR3 with reference TRBV5-4 and TRBJ1-3 gives the whole variable domain ETGVTQSPTHLIKTRGQQVTLRCSSQSGHNTVSWYQQALGQGPQFIFQYYREEENGRGNFPPRFSGLQFPNYSSELNVNALELDDSALYLCASSAGSPLKVGGNTIYFGEGSWLTVV.

This clone was counted a single time. The gene calls are TRBV5-1 and TRBJ2-7; 8 positions agree with TRBD2. The CDR3 is 16 residues long. The V and J ends lost 2 bases and 5 bases, in that order; junction bases with no gene match: 12. Germline V gives CDR1 SGHRS, CDR2 YFSETQ. As DNA, the CDR3 is TGCGCCAGCAGCTTAGGGGAGTCGGGGGGGACGGACGAGCAGTACTTC. Translation gives CASSLGESGGTDEQYF. Combining the CDR3 with reference TRBV5-1 and TRBJ2-7 gives the whole variable domain KAGVTQTPRYLIKTRGQQVTLSCSPISGHRSVSWYQQTPGQGLQFLFEYFSETQRNKGNFPGRFSGRQFSNSRSEMNVSTLELGDSALYLCASSLGESGGTDEQYFGPGTRLTVT.

The chain uses TRBV5-4 and TRBJ1-6; D call uncertain. The CDR3 totals 13 residues. V was shortened by 0 bases and J by 10 bases, with 8 bases between the two germline ends. Germline CDR1 and CDR2: SGHNT and YYREEE (reference sequence). The CDR3 loop is CASSLGLSSPLHF. The DNA for the CDR3 is TGTGCCAGCAGCTTGGGCTTAAGCTCACCCCTCCACTTT.

The gene calls are TRBV5-1 and TRBJ2-5; 7 bases map to TRBD1. Germline V gene lookup returns CDR1 SGHRS and CDR2 YFSETQ. The junction had 2 bases not matched to a gene; V was cut back by 4 bases and J by 2 bases. The CDR3 runs 13 residues. The CDR3 region is CASSTGQQETQYF. In nucleotides, the CDR3 is TGCGCCAGCAGCACGGGACAGCAAGAGACCCAGTACTTC.

The chain uses TRBV5-1 and TRBJ2-1, with D possibly TRBD2 on 5 matching bases. Per the germline V gene, CDR1 is SGHRS and CDR2 is YFSETQ. CDR3 length equals 15 residues. Deletions cut 1 base from V and 7 bases from J, with 15 bases between. Here the CDR3 DNA reads TGCGCCAGCAGCTTGATTAGCGTTCCTAGGAATGAGCAGTTCTTC. This encodes CASSLISVPRNEQFF.